Sequencing of this TCR beta chain was carried out in a study of T cell responses to AZD1222 COVID-19 vaccine. Study-level points and caveats: At baseline, just 6 or 7 AZD1222 recipients tested seropositive. There were mostly white British donors and more females than males, and clonal diversity was possibly underestimated. Among spike-specific TCRs, nearly half reportedly target unmutated variant regions.

The CDR3 consists of 17 residues. The germline gives CDR1 MDHEN, CDR2 SYDVKM. After removal of 2 bases from V and 4 bases from J, the junction contained 8 bases not matched to a gene. Points on this clone: Its target is not known.

Method: immunoSEQ multiplex PCR; TCRdb's copy keeps in-frame clones and lacks some. The table includes approximately 76,000 clones, 70% to 90% detected once. The sample was peripheral blood, taken on day 0 of AZD1222 vaccination. This sequence originates from an adult in good health. The V gene is TRBV28, the J gene TRBJ1-5; the match to TRBD1 covers 10 bases. The CDR3 coding sequence is TGTGCCAGCAGTTTACCCCCGGGACAGGGGTGGAATCAGCCCCAGCATTTT. This encodes CASSLPPGQGWNQPQHF.